These 9 T cell receptor beta chains originate from one sample sequenced in a study of blood T cells in healthy people across ages. Primed by a sample-barcoded 5' primer and a J-beta primer mix, a second PCR proceeded for roughly 7 to 11 cycles. TCRdb analysed the 5' RACE reads with MiXCR anew, one entry per CDR3 protein. Among about 770,000 distinct CDR3 sequences listed, 44% were seen once. The sequenced material came from blood. The receptors originated from a man aged 55-75 years in good health.

The chain has TRBV4-1 and TRBJ2-1; 13 nucleotides line up with TRBD2. Per the germline V gene, CDR1 is MGHRA and CDR2 is YSYEKL. The CDR3 loop spans 16 amino acids. V was clipped by 3 bases and J by 5 bases; unmatched bases: 4. The CDR3 region has the DNA TGCGCCAGCAGCCATGGACTAGCGGGGGCCCACAATGAGCAGTTCTTC. Protein sequence: CASSHGLAGAHNEQFF.

V and J are TRBV5-1 and TRBJ2-3, with D maybe TRBD2 (5 bases). This CDR3 has 16 residues. Germline loops: CDR1 SGHRS, CDR2 YFSETQ. Trimming took off 7 bases at V and 2 bases at J, with 20 bases between the two ends. The CDR3 coding sequence is TGCGCCAGCCGCCCTGCCGGGCTAGCCCTCACAGATACGCAGTATTTT. The encoded protein is CASRPAGLALTDTQYF.

This clonotype has more than one count but fewer than ten. The rearrangement links TRBV9 to TRBJ2-3, with D possibly matching TRBD2 (6 bases). V lost 3 bases, J lost 3 bases, and 11 bases lay in between. This CDR3 has 14 amino acids. The germline V gene has CDR1 SGDLS and CDR2 YYNGEE. CDR3 coding DNA: TGTGCCAGCAGCGCGGACGGGGGAACAGATACGCAGTATTTT. This translates into CASSADGGTDTQYF.

This clonotype was detected only a few times. The rearrangement joins TRBV7-2 to TRBJ2-7; no definite D call. V lost 3 bases and J 7 bases, leaving 19 bases between the germline ends. The germline V gene encodes CDR1 SGHTA and CDR2 FQGNSA. CDR3 length: 15 residues. The CDR3 spells CASSFTPPLGGEQYF. The CDR3 region has the DNA TGTGCCAGCAGCTTTACTCCCCCCCTTGGCGGAGAGCAGTACTTC.

This chain joins TRBV7-6 and TRBJ1-1; D gene uncertain. Trimming left V 5 bases short and J 5 bases short, with 15 bases between. Germline loops: CDR1 SGHVS, CDR2 FNYEAQ. The CDR3 has 14 amino acids. The CDR3 bases are TGTGCCAGCAGCGTAACCGGGTTGAGGACTGAAGCTTTCTTT. This translates into CASSVTGLRTEAFF.

This clonotype was seen more than once but under ten times. V and J are TRBV3-1 and TRBJ2-5; tentatively, D is TRBD1 or TRBD2 (5 bases each). Trimming stripped 1 base from V and 4 bases from J, with 10 bases between. CDR3 length: 14 amino acids. Germline CDR1 is LGHDT and CDR2 is YNNKEL (reference sequence). CDR3 DNA sequence: TGTGCCAGCAGCCAAGGCAAGGGACGAGAGACCCAGTACTTC. Its translation is CASSQGKGRETQYF.

The chain carries TRBV30 and TRBJ1-1; D gene uncertain. Germline assignment: CDR1 GTSNPN and CDR2 SVGIG (reference sequence). V lost 6 bases and J lost 0, with 14 bases in between. The CDR3 covers 14 residues. In DNA, the CDR3 is TGTGCCTGTATCTTAGGTAGGATGAACACTGAAGCTTTCTTT. Its translation: CACILGRMNTEAFF.

This chain connects TRBV15 to TRBJ2-7; D possibly corresponds to TRBD1 (5 bases). Looked up from germline, CDR1 is LNHNV and CDR2 is YYDKDF (reference sequence). The CDR3 has 14 residues. V gave up 3 bases and J gave up 2 bases, with 11 bases separating them. The CDR3 region is CATSSKTAAYEQYF. CDR3 coding DNA: TGTGCCACCAGCAGCAAGACAGCTGCCTACGAGCAGTACTTC. Drawing the rest from reference TRBV15 and TRBJ2-7, the complete variable domain is DAMVIQNPRYQVTQFGKPVTLSCSQTLNHNVMYWYQQKSSQAPKLLFHYYDKDFNNEADTPDNFQSRRPNTSFCFLDIRSPGLGDTAMYLCATSSKTAAYEQYFGPGTRLTVT.

The chain recombines TRBV7-9 with TRBJ2-7; no reliable D call. The CDR3 runs to 13 residues. V lost 11 bases and J 0 bases, leaving 14 bases between the germline ends. The germline V gene encodes CDR1 SEHNR and CDR2 FQNEAQ (reference sequence). CDR3 sequence: CAGLLSDSYEQYF. The CDR3 DNA reads as TGTGCCGGCCTCCTCAGTGACTCCTACGAGCAGTACTTC. Supplemented by reference TRBV7-9 and TRBJ2-7, the full variable domain reads DTGVSQNPRHKITKRGQNVTFRCDPISEHNRLYWYRQTLGQGPEFLTYFQNEAQLEKSRLLSDRFSAERPKGSFSTLEIQRTEQGDSAMYLCAGLLSDSYEQYFGPGTRLTVT.